These 29 T cell receptor beta chains originate from one sample sequenced in a study of T cells after yellow fever vaccination. TCRdb reprocessed the 5' RACE reads with MiXCR, giving one entry per CDR3 protein. The sample lists hundreds of thousands of distinct CDR3 sequences, roughly an eighth occurring once. The sample here was PBMCs, taken on the day of the yellow fever booster vaccination. The source of these receptors is a man aged 30-40 years who received the YFV17D yellow fever vaccine.

The chain recombines TRBV6-5 with TRBJ1-4; D may be TRBD1 (6 bases). V was cut by 6 bases and J by 4 bases, with 15 bases left in between. CDR1 MNHEY and CDR2 SVGAGI come from the germline V gene. The CDR3 has 15 residues. The CDR3 spells CASSYTGTLNEKLFF. CDR3 bases: TGTGCCAGCAGCTATACCGGGACACTTAATGAAAAACTGTTTTTT.

This clonotype was recorded a few times. V gene TRBV10-3 combines with J gene TRBJ2-3; TRBD2 aligns across 9 bases. Per the germline V gene, CDR1 is ENHRY and CDR2 is SYGVKD. CDR3 length: 15 amino acids. V lost 3 bases and J lost 4; bases outside the gene matches: 5. The CDR3 sequence is CAISDPREGPDTQYF. The DNA of the CDR3 is TGTGCCATCAGTGACCCGCGGGAGGGCCCAGATACGCAGTATTTT.

The chain joins TRBV29-1 to TRBJ2-2; weak D call: TRBD1 (6 bases). The CDR3 contains 13 residues. V lost 5 bases and J lost 1, with 8 bases in between. The germline CDR1 and CDR2 sequences are SQVTM and ANQGSEA. Here the CDR3 reads CSVQGQNTGELFF. CDR3 bases: TGCAGCGTTCAGGGACAGAACACCGGGGAGCTGTTTTTT.

In its sample, this clonotype was seen a few times. V usage is TRBV7-3 and J usage is TRBJ2-5, with 12 bases fitting TRBD2. Trimming cost V 4 bases and J 1 base; bases outside gene matches: 4. This CDR3 is 16 amino acids long. The germline V gene has CDR1 SGHTA and CDR2 FQGTGA. The CDR3 spells CASSSGLAGFQETQYF. The CDR3 bases are TGTGCCAGCAGCTCCGGACTAGCGGGGTTCCAAGAGACCCAGTACTTC. Filled out from reference TRBV7-3 and TRBJ2-5, the complete variable domain reads GAGVSQTPSNKVTEKGKYVELRCDPISGHTALYWYRQSLGQGPEFLIYFQGTGAADDSGLPNDRFFAVRPEGSVSTLKIQRTERGDSAVYLCASSSGLAGFQETQYFGPGTRLLVL.

This chain uses TRBV19 with TRBJ1-4; D perhaps matches TRBD1 (6 bases). V was cut by 4 bases and J by 7 bases, with 16 bases left in between. CDR1 is LNHDA and CDR2 is SQIVND in the germline V gene (reference sequence). The CDR3 covers 15 residues. CDR3 nucleotide sequence: TGTGCCAGTAGTACAGCACAGGGTCAGAGTGAAAAACTGTTTTTT. Translated, it gives CASSTAQGQSEKLFF. Using reference TRBV19 and TRBJ1-4 for the parts outside the CDR3, the full variable domain is DGGITQSPKYLFRKEGQNVTLSCEQNLNHDAMYWYRQDPGQGLRLIYYSQIVNDFQKGDIAEGYSVSREKKESFPLTVTSAQKNPTAFYLCASSTAQGQSEKLFFGSGTQLSVL.

A note on this clonotype: An end of the junction does not agree with germline; a read error may underlie this. The chain recombines TRBV29-1 with TRBJ2-3, with 7 bases aligning to TRBD1. CDR1 SQVTM and CDR2 ANQGSEA come from the germline V gene. The CDR3 has 14 amino acids. CDR3 amino acids: CSAPTGFLTDTLYF. The CDR3 DNA follows: TGCAGCGCTCCGACAGGGTTCCTCACAGATACGCTGTATTTT.

The gene calls are TRBV6-2 or TRBV6-3 and TRBJ1-2, with 7 bases that match TRBD1. The CDR3 contains 13 residues. The J segment lost 7 bases and the V segment lost 3 bases, leaving 5 bases of the junction unmatched. In germline, CDR1 is MNHEY, CDR2 SVGEGT. The CDR3 reads CASSYATGVGYTF. CDR3 in DNA: TGTGCCAGCAGTTATGCTACAGGGGTTGGCTACACCTTC.

V gene TRBV7-8 combines with J gene TRBJ2-3, with 8 bases identical to TRBD2. The V gene end was trimmed by 1 base and the J gene end by 0 bases; junction bases not matched to a gene: 6. CDR1 is SGHVS and CDR2 is FQNEAQ in the germline V gene. The CDR3 totals 17 residues. CDR3: CASSLVYVAGSTDTQYF. In nucleotides, the CDR3 is TGTGCCAGCAGCTTAGTTTACGTAGCGGGAAGCACAGATACGCAGTATTTT.

The chain carries TRBV7-6 and TRBJ2-5; 9 bases are shared with TRBD1. The CDR3 is made up of 14 amino acids. The germline gives CDR1 SGHVS, CDR2 FNYEAQ. After removal of 7 bases from V and 5 bases from J, the junction contained 8 bases not matched to a gene. CDR3 loop: CASNGPGQGETQYF. The CDR3 DNA reads TGTGCCAGCAACGGTCCGGGACAGGGTGAGACCCAGTACTTC.

The J gene is TRBJ2-7, the V gene TRBV27; D not certain. The CDR3 consists of 13 residues. Trimming cost V 5 bases and J 4 bases, with 12 bases left between them. Germline assignment: CDR1 MNHEY and CDR2 SMNVEV (reference sequence). The CDR3 spells CASSPEAGYEQYF. CDR3 DNA: TGTGCCAGCAGTCCCGAAGCTGGGTACGAGCAGTACTTC.

The gene calls are TRBV14 and TRBJ2-7; D unclear. The V end was cut by 4 bases, the J end by 5 bases, with 3 bases between. The germline CDR1 and CDR2 sequences are SGHDN and FVKESK. There are 10 residues in the CDR3. The CDR3 nucleotides are TGTGCCAGCAGCCGCCACGAGCAGTACTTC. It yields the protein CASSRHEQYF.

The chain combines TRBV4-2 with TRBJ1-4; unclear D gene. CDR3 length equals 17 residues. The V gene lost 4 bases and the J gene lost 4 bases, with 19 bases spanning the gap. Germline assignment: CDR1 LGHNA and CDR2 YNFKEQ. The DNA of the CDR3 is TGTGCCAGCAGCCTCGGACGGCCTCTTTCGTTTAATGAAAAACTGTTTTTT. The encoded protein is CASSLGRPLSFNEKLFF.

This clonotype was detected many times. This sequence joins TRBV2 and TRBJ1-5, with 11 positions matching TRBD1. Losses at the gene ends were 6 bases for V and 6 bases for J; bases not matched to a gene: 4. From germline, CDR1 is SNHLY and CDR2 FYNNEI. This CDR3 region has 14 residues. CDR3 region: CASSGQGAGQPQHF. CDR3 nucleotides: TGTGCCAGCAGCGGACAGGGGGCGGGTCAGCCCCAGCATTTT.

This rearrangement joins TRBV6-5 to TRBJ2-1; D is perhaps TRBD2 (6 bases). This CDR3 has 15 residues. V lost 2 bases to trimming and J lost 5 bases, with 13 bases between them. Germline V gene data show CDR1 as MNHEY and CDR2 as SVGAGI. The CDR3 is CASSYPRGENNEQFF. CDR3 DNA sequence: TGTGCCAGCAGTTACCCGCGGGGTGAAAACAATGAGCAGTTCTTC.

The sample holds a few counts of this clonotype. The rearrangement links TRBV29-1 to TRBJ1-1; 8 nucleotides line up with TRBD1. The CDR3 length is 11 residues. J gave up 4 bases and V 7 bases, and 2 bases lay outside the gene matches. Germline values: CDR1 SQVTM, CDR2 ANQGSEA. In DNA form, the CDR3 reads TGCAGCGGGACAGGGACCACTGAAGCTTTCTTT. It is translated as CSGTGTTEAFF.

V gene TRBV7-9 combines with J gene TRBJ2-1; TRBD2 aligns across 7 bases. The CDR3 loop spans 13 amino acids. V trimming: 7 bases; J trimming: 3 bases; junction bases outside the gene matches: 3. The germline gives CDR1 SEHNR, CDR2 FQNEAQ (reference sequence). The CDR3 here is CASTSGNYNEQFF. CDR3 DNA: TGTGCCAGCACCAGCGGGAACTACAATGAGCAGTTCTTC.

This clonotype was seen a few times. The chain joins TRBV12-3 or TRBV12-4 to TRBJ1-1; D gene unclear. The CDR3 is 13 amino acids. V lost 5 bases to trimming and J lost 1 base, with 8 bases between them. The CDR3 loop is CASSISENTEAFF. The CDR3 DNA follows: TGTGCCAGCAGTATATCAGAGAACACTGAAGCTTTCTTT.

This clonotype occurred a few times. The chain uses TRBV18 and TRBJ2-5; no clear D. Germline V lookup: CDR1 KGHSH, CDR2 LQKENI. V was clipped by 5 bases and J by 3 bases, with 13 bases between them. There are 14 residues in the CDR3. This chain's CDR3 is CASSIGLVKETQYF. For the CDR3, the DNA is TGTGCCAGCTCAATTGGGCTCGTGAAAGAGACCCAGTACTTC.

V usage is TRBV5-1 and J usage is TRBJ2-7, with D perhaps matching TRBD1 or TRBD2 (5 bases each). Per germline, CDR1 SGHRS and CDR2 YFSETQ. The CDR3 extends over 16 amino acids. V was pared by 4 bases and J by 2 bases, with 19 bases between. The CDR3 nucleotides are TGCGCCAGCAGCCCGCAGCCGTCCGGGACCCCCTACGAGCAGTACTTC. Translated, it gives CASSPQPSGTPYEQYF.

This clonotype was found a few times. The gene calls are TRBV19 and TRBJ1-1, with a weak D call TRBD1 (6 bases). Between the trimmed V and J ends, which lost 0 bases and 8 bases, there was a span of 10 bases. This CDR3 is built from 13 residues. The V gene's germline CDR1 is LNHDA and CDR2 SQIVND (reference sequence). The CDR3 DNA is TGTGCCAGTAGTATAGATTACCAGGGGGAAGCTTTCTTT. Amino acid sequence: CASSIDYQGEAFF.

In this sample, this clonotype turned up a few times. This rearrangement joins TRBV20-1 to TRBJ2-3, with TRBD1 as a possible D gene (5 bases). Germline loops: CDR1 DFQATT, CDR2 SNEGSKA (reference sequence). The CDR3 spans 15 residues. V was shortened by 6 bases and J by 2 bases, with 18 bases between the two germline ends. CDR3 protein: CSAWGWGSNTDTQYF. The DNA for the CDR3 is TGCAGTGCCTGGGGTTGGGGCTCAAACACAGATACGCAGTATTTT.

This CDR3 reads CASSSRGVRTDTQYF. The CDR3 DNA is TGTGCCAGCAGCTCCCGTGGGGTGCGGACAGATACGCAGTATTTT. This chain connects TRBV7-2 to TRBJ2-3, with D hard to call. CDR3 length: 15 residues. The V gene lost 4 bases and the J gene lost 3 bases, with 14 bases spanning the gap. Per germline, CDR1 SGHTA and CDR2 FQGNSA.

In its sample, this clonotype was seen many times. The V and J genes are TRBV19 and TRBJ1-5; no reliable D call. The CDR3 runs 16 residues. Germline V gives CDR1 LNHDA, CDR2 SQIVND (reference sequence). V lost 3 bases and J 4 bases, leaving 16 bases between the germline ends. The CDR3 nucleotides are TGTGCCAGTAGTATTCGGGATGGGCCCTATAATCAGCCCCAGCATTTT. Amino acid sequence: CASSIRDGPYNQPQHF.

This clonotype was counted only a few times. The chain employs TRBV19 and TRBJ1-1; D is perhaps TRBD1 (5 bases). CDR3 length: 14 residues. The V gene lost 6 bases and the J gene lost 0 bases, with 11 bases spanning the gap. Germline V lookup: CDR1 LNHDA, CDR2 SQIVND (reference sequence). The CDR3 reads CASRSGTLNTEAFF. As DNA, the CDR3 is TGTGCCAGTAGGTCCGGGACCTTGAACACTGAAGCTTTCTTT. Combining the CDR3 with reference TRBV19 and TRBJ1-1 gives the whole variable domain DGGITQSPKYLFRKEGQNVTLSCEQNLNHDAMYWYRQDPGQGLRLIYYSQIVNDFQKGDIAEGYSVSREKKESFPLTVTSAQKNPTAFYLCASRSGTLNTEAFFGQGTRLTVV.

In this sample, this clonotype turned up a few times. V and J are TRBV7-6 and TRBJ2-1; D not resolved. The germline V and J ends were trimmed by 4 bases and 7 bases, with 8 bases remaining between them. Germline-derived CDR1 and CDR2 are SGHVS and FNYEAQ. The CDR3 covers 12 residues. The CDR3 loop is CASSSTQNEQFF. In nucleotides, the CDR3 is TGTGCCAGCAGCTCGACCCAGAATGAGCAGTTCTTC.

V is TRBV7-2 and J is TRBJ1-5; a possible D gene is TRBD1 (5 bases). V lost 3 bases, J lost 0 bases, and 9 bases lay in between. CDR1 and CDR2 (germline): SGHTA, FQGNSA. This CDR3 region has 15 residues. DNA of the CDR3: TGTGCCAGCAGCTTTCGGGGGGATAGCAATCAGCCCCAGCATTTT. It yields the protein CASSFRGDSNQPQHF. Looking up the rest from reference TRBV7-2 and TRBJ1-5 gives the full variable domain: GAGVSQSPSNKVTEKGKDVELRCDPISGHTALYWYRQSLGQGLEFLIYFQGNSAPDKSGLPSDRFSAERTGGSVSTLTIQRTQQEDSAVYLCASSFRGDSNQPQHFGDGTRLSIL.

The rearrangement joins TRBV28 to TRBJ2-7; D is perhaps TRBD2 (6 bases). This CDR3 spans 15 amino acids. The V end was cut by 7 bases, the J end by 4 bases, with 20 bases between. The germline V gene has CDR1 MDHEN and CDR2 SYDVKM. CDR3: CASKGFGGKGYEQYF. The DNA of the CDR3 is TGTGCCAGCAAAGGGTTCGGCGGGAAGGGTTACGAGCAGTACTTC. Supplemented by reference TRBV28 and TRBJ2-7, the full variable domain reads DVKVTQSSRYLVKRTGEKVFLECVQDMDHENMFWYRQDPGLGLRLIYFSYDVKMKEKGDIPEGYSVSREKKERFSLILESASTNQTSMYLCASKGFGGKGYEQYFGPGTRLTVT.

This clonotype was picked up a small number of times. The rearrangement joins TRBV19 to TRBJ2-7; 14 nucleotides align to TRBD2. This CDR3 contains 14 residues. Trimming at V came to 10 bases and at J to 6 bases, leaving 8 bases not matched to a gene. The germline CDR1 and CDR2 sequences are LNHDA and SQIVND (reference sequence). The CDR3 region has the DNA TGTGCCACGACTAGCGGGAGGGACTTCTCCGAGCAGTACTTC. Amino acid sequence: CATTSGRDFSEQYF.

This clonotype was detected a few times. The J gene is TRBJ2-3, the V gene TRBV6-2 or TRBV6-3; 7 positions match TRBD2. The CDR3 runs 14 residues. The trim removed 8 bases at V and 2 bases at J, leaving 7 bases unmatched. Germline V gene data show CDR1 as MNHEY and CDR2 as SVGEGT. Here the CDR3 reads CASGKRGFTDTQYF. The CDR3 coding sequence is TGTGCCAGCGGAAAGCGGGGATTCACAGATACGCAGTATTTT.